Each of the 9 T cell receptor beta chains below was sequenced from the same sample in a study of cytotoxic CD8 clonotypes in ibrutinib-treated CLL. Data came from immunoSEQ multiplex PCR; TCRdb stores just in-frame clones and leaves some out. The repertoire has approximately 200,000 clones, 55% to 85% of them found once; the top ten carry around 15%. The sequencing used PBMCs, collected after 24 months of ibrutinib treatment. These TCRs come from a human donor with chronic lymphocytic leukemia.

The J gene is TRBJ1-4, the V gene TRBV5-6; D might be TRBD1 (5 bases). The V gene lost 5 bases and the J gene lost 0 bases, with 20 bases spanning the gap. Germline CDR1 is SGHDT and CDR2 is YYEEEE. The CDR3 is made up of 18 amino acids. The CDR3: CASSSLIDGAATNEKLFF. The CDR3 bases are TGTGCCAGCAGTAGCTTAATCGACGGGGCAGCAACTAATGAAAAACTGTTTTTT.

The CDR3: CAWSVLPGANVLTF. The CDR3 nucleotides read TGTGCCTGGAGTGTATTGCCTGGGGCCAACGTCCTGACTTTC. The chain uses TRBV30 and TRBJ2-6; D uncertain. The germline V and J ends were trimmed by 0 bases and 2 bases, with 5 bases remaining between them. This CDR3 is 14 amino acids long. Germline V CDR1 and CDR2: GTSNPN, SVGIG (reference sequence).

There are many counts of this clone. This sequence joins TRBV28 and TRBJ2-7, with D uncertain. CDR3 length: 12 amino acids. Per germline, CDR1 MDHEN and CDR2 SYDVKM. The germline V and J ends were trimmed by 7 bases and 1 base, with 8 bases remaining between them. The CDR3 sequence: CASTRDSYEQYF. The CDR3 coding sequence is TGTGCCAGCACAAGAGATTCCTACGAGCAGTACTTC.

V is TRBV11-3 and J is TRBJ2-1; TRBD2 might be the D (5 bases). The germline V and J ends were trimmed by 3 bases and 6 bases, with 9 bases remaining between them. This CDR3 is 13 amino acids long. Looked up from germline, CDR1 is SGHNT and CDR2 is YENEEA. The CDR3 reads CASSLLASNEQFF. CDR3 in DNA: TGTGCCAGCAGCTTGTTAGCGAGCAATGAGCAGTTCTTC. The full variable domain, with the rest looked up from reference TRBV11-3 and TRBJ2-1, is EAGVVQSPRYKIIEKKQPVAFWCNPISGHNTLYWYLQNLGQGPELLIRYENEEAVDDSQLPKDRFSAERLKGVDSTLKIQPAELGDSAVYLCASSLLASNEQFFGPGTRLTVL.

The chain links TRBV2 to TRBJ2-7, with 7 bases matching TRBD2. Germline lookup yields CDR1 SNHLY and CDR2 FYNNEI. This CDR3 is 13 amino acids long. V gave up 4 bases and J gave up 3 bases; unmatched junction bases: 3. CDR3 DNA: TGTGCCAGCAGTGTAGCGGGCATCTACGAGCAGTACTTC. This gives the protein CASSVAGIYEQYF.

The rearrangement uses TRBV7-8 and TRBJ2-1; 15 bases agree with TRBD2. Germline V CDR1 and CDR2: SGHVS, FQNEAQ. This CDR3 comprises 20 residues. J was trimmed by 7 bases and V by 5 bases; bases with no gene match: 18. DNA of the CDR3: TGTGCCAGCAGCCCAGGGGGTCCGGGACTAGCGGGAGGTCGTAGGAATGAGCAGTTCTTC. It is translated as CASSPGGPGLAGGRRNEQFF.

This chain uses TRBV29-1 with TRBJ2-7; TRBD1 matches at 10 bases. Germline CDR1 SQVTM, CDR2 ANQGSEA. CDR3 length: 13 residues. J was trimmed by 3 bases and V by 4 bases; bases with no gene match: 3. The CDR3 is CSVGTGGFYEQYF. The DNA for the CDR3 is TGCAGCGTTGGGACAGGGGGATTCTACGAGCAGTACTTC.

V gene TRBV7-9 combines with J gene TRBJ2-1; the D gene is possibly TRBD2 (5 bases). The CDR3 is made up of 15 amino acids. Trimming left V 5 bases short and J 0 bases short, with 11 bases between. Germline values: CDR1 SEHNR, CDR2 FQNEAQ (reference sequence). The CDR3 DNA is TGTGCCAGCAGCCCCCGGGGTATCTCCTACAATGAGCAGTTCTTC. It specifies CASSPRGISYNEQFF.

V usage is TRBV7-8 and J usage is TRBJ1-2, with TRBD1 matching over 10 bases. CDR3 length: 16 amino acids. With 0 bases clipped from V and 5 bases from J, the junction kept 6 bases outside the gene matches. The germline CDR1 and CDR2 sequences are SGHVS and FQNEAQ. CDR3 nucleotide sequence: TGTGCCAGCAGCTTAGCGACAGGGGGCGCAGCATATGGCTACACCTTC. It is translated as CASSLATGGAAYGYTF. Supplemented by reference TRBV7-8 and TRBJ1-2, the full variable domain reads GAGVSQSPRYKVAKRGQDVALRCDPISGHVSLFWYQQALGQGPEFLTYFQNEAQLDKSGLPSDRFFAERPEGSVSTLKIQRTQQEDSAVYLCASSLATGGAAYGYTFGSGTRLTVV.